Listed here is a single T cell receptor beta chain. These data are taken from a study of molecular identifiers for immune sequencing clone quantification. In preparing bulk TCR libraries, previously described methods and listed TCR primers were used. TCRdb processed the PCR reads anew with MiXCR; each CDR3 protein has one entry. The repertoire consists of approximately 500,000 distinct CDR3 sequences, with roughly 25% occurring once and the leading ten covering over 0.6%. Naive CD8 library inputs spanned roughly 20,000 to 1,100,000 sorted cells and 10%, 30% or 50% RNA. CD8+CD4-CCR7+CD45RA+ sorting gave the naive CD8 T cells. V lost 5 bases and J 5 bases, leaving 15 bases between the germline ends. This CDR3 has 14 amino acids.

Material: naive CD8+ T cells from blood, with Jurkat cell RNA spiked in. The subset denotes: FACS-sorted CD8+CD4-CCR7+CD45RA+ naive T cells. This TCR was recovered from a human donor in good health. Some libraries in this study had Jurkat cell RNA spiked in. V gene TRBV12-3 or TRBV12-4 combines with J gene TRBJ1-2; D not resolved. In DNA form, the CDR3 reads TGTGCCAGCAGTGGAATACAGTACAATTATGGCTACACCTTC. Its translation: CASSGIQYNYGYTF.